The clone carrying this T cell receptor beta chain was seen a single time. Germline V CDR1 and CDR2: SQVTM, ANQGSEA. CDR3 size: 13 residues. This entry is derived from a study of shared clonotypes between healthy human individuals. Study overall: The cohort comprised a couple of women and a few men. Their ages spanned 18 to 49 years. There were three CD4 naive, three CD4 memory, two CD8 naive and one CD8 memory plates per donor.

The naive CD8 subset, CD45RO-negative cells positively selected for CCR7, excluded terminally differentiated effector memory CD45RA+ cells. A deep-level run was used for the assay. Sorted subsets were amplified in replicate PCRs using approximately 200 ng DNA, tens of thousands of T cell genomes. Some clones are missing from TCRdb's copy, which holds only in-frame ones; the method was immunoSEQ multiplex PCR. The sample includes about 600,000 clones, nearly 97% of them seen just once. The source material was naive CD8+ T cells sorted from blood. The origin of this receptor is a woman aged 25 to 45 in good health. V gene TRBV29-1 combines with J gene TRBJ2-5; the D is unclear. The DNA end favors TRBJ2-7, so the J call may be wrong. CDR3 protein: CSVERADTYEQYF. The DNA for the CDR3 is TGCAGCGTTGAAAGGGCAGACACCTACGAGCAGTACTTC.